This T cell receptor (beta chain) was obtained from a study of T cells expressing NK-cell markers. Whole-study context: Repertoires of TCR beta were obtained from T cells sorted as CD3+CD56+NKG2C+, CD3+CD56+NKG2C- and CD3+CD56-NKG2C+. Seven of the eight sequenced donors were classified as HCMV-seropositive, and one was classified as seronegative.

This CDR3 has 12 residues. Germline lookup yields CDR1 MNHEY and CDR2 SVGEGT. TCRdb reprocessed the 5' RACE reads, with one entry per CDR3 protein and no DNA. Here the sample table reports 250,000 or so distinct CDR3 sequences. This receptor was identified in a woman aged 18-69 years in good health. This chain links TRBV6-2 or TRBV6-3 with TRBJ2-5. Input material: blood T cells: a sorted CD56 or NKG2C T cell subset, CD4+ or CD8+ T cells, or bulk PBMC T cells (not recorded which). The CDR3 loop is CASSYSIETQYF.